This T cell receptor beta chain emerged from a study of blood T cell repertoires in COVID-19. Across the whole study: Material from acute and convalescent COVID-19 was sourced from the United States, Italy and Spain. From T cells, B-cell-depleted T cells, or PBMCs came the material, which was cDNA or gDNA.

In germline, CDR1 is SGHAT, CDR2 FQNNGV. V gave up 8 bases and J gave up 4 bases, with 17 bases separating them. CDR3 size: 14 residues. As originally analysed: Reference gene primers were amplified, and this amplification served to estimate nucleated cell counts. The method was immunoSEQ multiplex PCR; TCRdb's version includes in-frame clones alone and lacks a portion of them. V and J calls and clone size are those listed in that table; D and trimming were worked out from the DNA. In the table there are about 120,000 clones, approximately 85% of which are singletons. This receptor was obtained from a woman at least 80 years old with acute or convalescent COVID-19. The genes are TRBV11-2 and TRBJ1-2; a weak D match, TRBD1 (6 bases). Material for sequencing was peripheral blood. The CDR3 DNA follows: TGTGCCAGCTCAGAGGGCCGAGGGGGCTATGGCTACACCTTC. Translated: CASSEGRGGYGYTF.